Sequencing of this T cell receptor beta chain was carried out in a study of human T cells and chemical hapten exposure. V lost 0 bases, J lost 8 bases, and 7 bases stayed unmatched. This CDR3 has 16 residues. CDR1 is LNHNV, CDR2 YYDKDF, per germline (reference sequence). This clonotype was counted only a few times. The time point here: pre-sensitization, week 0. Treatment specified: therapeutic diphenylcyclopropenone sensitization with weekly scalp DPC. Patients had alopecia, were aged 18 to 70, and were not pregnant. Via MiXCR, TCRdb re-called the RACE reads, giving one row per CDR3 protein. The sample has tens of thousands of distinct CDR3 sequences, around 15% seen once.

This chain joins TRBV15 and TRBJ1-4, with 9 bases identical to TRBD1. The TCR originated in a woman in her 50s with alopecia areata. Some clones in this sample may be carry-over from other donors' samples. The input for sequencing was whole blood, taken in connection with sensitization to the hapten diphenylcyclopropenone (DPC). CDR3 residues: CATSRDRTGTGEKLFF. The CDR3 bases are TGTGCCACCAGCAGAGATAGGACCGGGACAGGGGAAAAACTGTTTTTT.